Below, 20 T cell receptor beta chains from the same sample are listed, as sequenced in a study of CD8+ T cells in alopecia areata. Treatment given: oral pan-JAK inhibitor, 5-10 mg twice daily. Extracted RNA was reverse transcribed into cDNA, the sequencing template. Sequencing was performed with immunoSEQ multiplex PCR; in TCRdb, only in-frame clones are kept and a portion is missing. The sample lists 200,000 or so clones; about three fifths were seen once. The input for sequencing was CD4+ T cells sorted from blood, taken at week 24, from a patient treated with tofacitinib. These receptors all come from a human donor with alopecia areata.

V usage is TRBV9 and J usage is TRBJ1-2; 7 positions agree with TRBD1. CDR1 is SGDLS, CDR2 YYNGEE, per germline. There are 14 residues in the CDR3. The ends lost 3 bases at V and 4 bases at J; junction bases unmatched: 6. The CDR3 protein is CASSEQGSGYGYTF. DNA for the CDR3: TGTGCCAGCAGCGAACAGGGGTCGGGCTATGGCTACACCTTC.

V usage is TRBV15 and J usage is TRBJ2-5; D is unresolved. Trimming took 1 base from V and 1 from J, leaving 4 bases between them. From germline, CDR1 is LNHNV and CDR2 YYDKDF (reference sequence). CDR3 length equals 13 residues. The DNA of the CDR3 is TGTGCCACCAGCAGAGGGACCCAAGAGACCCAGTACTTC. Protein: CATSRGTQETQYF.

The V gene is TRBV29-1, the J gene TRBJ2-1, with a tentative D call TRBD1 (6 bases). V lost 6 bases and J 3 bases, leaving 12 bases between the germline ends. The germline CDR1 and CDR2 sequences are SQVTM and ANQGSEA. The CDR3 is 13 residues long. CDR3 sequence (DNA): TGCAGCGTCGTTCGACAGGACTACAATGAGCAGTTCTTC. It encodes CSVVRQDYNEQFF.

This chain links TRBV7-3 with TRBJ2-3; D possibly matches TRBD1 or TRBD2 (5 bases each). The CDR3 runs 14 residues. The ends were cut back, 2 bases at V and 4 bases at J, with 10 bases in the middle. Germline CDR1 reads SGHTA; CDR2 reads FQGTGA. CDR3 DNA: TGTGCCAGCAGCTTAGCCGTGGGGGCAGATACGCAGTATTTT. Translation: CASSLAVGADTQYF.

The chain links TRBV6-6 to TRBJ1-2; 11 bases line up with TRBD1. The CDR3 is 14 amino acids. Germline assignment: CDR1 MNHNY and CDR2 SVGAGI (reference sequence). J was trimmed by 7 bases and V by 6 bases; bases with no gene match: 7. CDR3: CASRAKGQGAGYTF. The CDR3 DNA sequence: TGTGCCAGCAGAGCGAAAGGACAGGGGGCTGGCTACACCTTC.

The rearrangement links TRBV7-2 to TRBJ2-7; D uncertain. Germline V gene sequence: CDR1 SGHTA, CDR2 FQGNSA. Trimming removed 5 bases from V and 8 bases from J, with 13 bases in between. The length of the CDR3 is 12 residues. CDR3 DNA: TGTGCCAGCAGCCCGGGTCTGCCCCAGCAGTACTTC. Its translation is CASSPGLPQQYF. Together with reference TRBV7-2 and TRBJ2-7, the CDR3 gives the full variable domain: GAGVSQSPSNKVTEKGKDVELRCDPISGHTALYWYRQSLGQGLEFLIYFQGNSAPDKSGLPSDRFSAERTGGSVSTLTIQRTQQEDSAVYLCASSPGLPQQYFGPGTRLTVT.

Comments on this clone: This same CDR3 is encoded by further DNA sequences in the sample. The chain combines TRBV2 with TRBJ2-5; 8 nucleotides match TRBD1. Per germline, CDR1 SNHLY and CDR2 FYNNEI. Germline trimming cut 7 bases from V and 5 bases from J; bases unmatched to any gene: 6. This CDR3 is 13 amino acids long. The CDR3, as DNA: TGTGCCAGCAACCCGGACAGGGAGGAGACCCAGTACTTC. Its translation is CASNPDREETQYF.

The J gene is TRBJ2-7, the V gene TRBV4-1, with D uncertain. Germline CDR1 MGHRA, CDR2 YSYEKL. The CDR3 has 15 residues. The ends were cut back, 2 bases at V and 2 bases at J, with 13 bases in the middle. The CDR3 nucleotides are TGCGCCAGCAGCCAAACGGCCGCAGCCACCTACGAGCAGTACTTC. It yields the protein CASSQTAAATYEQYF.

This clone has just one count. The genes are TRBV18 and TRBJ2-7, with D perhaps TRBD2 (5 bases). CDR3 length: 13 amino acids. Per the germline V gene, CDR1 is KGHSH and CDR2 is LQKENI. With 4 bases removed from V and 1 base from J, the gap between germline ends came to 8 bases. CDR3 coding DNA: TGTGCCAGCTCACAGTCGGGATCCTACGAGCAGTACTTC. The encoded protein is CASSQSGSYEQYF.

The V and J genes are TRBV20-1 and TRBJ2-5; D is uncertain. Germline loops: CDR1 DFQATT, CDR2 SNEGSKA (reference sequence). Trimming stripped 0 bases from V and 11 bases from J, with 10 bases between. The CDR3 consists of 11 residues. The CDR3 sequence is CSARDKTPQYF. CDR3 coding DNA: TGCAGTGCTAGAGACAAAACCCCGCAGTACTTC.

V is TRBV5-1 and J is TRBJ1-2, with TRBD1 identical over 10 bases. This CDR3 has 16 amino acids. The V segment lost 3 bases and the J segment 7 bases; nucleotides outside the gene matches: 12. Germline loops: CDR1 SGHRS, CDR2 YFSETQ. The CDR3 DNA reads TGCGCCAGCAGCTCGACAGGGGGCGAGATGTTGTCTGGCTACACCTTC. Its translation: CASSSTGGEMLSGYTF.

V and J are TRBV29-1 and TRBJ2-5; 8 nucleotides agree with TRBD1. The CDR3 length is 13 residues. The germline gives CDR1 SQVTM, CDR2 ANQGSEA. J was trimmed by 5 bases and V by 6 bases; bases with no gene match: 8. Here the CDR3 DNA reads TGCAGCGTCCCAGGGGGCAGAGGGGAGACCCAGTACTTC. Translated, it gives CSVPGGRGETQYF.

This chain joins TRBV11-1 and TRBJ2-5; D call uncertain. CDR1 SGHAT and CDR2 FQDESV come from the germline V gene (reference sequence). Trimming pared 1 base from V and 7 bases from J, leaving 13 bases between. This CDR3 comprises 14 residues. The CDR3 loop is CASSLDLRAATQYF. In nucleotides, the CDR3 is TGTGCCAGCAGCTTAGACCTCCGGGCAGCGACCCAGTACTTC.

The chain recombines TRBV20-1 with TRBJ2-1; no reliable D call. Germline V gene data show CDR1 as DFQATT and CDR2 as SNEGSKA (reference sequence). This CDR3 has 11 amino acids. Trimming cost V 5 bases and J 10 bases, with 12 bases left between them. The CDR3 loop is CSASKEFEQFF. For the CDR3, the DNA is TGCAGTGCTTCGAAGGAGTTCGAGCAGTTCTTC.

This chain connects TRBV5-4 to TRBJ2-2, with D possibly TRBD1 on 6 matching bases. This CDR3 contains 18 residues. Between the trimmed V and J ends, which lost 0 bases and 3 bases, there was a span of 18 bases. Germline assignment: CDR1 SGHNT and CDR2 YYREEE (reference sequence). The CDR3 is CASSLGRGTGTDTGELFF. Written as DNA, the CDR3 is TGTGCCAGCAGCTTGGGTAGGGGTACAGGGACGGACACCGGGGAGCTGTTTTTT.

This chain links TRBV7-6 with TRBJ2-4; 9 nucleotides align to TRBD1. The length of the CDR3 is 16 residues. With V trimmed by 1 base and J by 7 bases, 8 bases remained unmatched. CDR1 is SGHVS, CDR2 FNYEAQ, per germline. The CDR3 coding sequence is TGTGCCAGCAGCTTAGAGGGCGGGACAGGGAGGAACATTCAGTACTTC. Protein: CASSLEGGTGRNIQYF. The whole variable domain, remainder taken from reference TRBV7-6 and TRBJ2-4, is GAGVSQSPRYKVTKRGQDVALRCDPISGHVSLYWYRQALGQGPEFLTYFNYEAQQDKSGLPNDRFSAERPEGSISTLTIQRTEQRDSAMYRCASSLEGGTGRNIQYFGAGTRLSVL.

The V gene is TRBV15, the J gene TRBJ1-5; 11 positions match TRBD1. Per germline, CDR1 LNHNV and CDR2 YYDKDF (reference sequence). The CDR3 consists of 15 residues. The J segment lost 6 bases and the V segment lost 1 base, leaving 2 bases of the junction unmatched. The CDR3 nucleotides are TGTGCCACCAGCAGAGGAGGGACAGGGGGTCAGCCCCAGCATTTT. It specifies CATSRGGTGGQPQHF. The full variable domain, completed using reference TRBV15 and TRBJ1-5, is DAMVIQNPRYQVTQFGKPVTLSCSQTLNHNVMYWYQQKSSQAPKLLFHYYDKDFNNEADTPDNFQSRRPNTSFCFLDIRSPGLGDTAMYLCATSRGGTGGQPQHFGDGTRLSIL.

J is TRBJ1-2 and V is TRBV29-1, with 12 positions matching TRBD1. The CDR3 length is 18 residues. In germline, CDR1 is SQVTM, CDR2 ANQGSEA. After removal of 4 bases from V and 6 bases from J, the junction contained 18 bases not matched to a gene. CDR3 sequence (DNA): TGCAGCGTTGTGAGAAGGGGTCCGGGACAGGGGGCTACGGATGGCTACACCTTC. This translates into CSVVRRGPGQGATDGYTF. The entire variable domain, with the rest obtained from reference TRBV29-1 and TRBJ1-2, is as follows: SAVISQKPSRDICQRGTSLTIQCQVDSQVTMMFWYRQQPGQSLTLIATANQGSEATYESGFVIDKFPISRPNLTFSTLTVSNMSPEDSSIYLCSVVRRGPGQGATDGYTFGSGTRLTVV.

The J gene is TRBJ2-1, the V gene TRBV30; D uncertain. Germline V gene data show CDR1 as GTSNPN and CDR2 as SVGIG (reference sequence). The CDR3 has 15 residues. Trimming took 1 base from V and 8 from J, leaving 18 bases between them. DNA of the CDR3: TGTGCCTGGAGTGCAAAAGGGCAGTTCAACGATGAGCAGTTCTTC. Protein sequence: CAWSAKGQFNDEQFF.

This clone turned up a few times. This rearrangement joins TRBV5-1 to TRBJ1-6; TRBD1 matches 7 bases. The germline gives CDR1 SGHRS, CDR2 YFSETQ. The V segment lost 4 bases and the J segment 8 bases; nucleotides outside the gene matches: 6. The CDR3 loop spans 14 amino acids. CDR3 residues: CASSHGTDYSPLHF. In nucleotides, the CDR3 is TGCGCCAGCAGCCATGGGACAGACTATTCACCCCTCCACTTT.